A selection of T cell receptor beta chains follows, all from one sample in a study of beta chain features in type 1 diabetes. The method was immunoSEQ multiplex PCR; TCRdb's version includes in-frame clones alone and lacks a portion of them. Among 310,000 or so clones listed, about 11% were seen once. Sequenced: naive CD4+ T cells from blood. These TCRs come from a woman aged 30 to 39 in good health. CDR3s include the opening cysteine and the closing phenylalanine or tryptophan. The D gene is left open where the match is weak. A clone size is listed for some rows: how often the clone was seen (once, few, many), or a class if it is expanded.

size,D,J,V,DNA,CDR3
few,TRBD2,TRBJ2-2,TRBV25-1,TGTGCCAGCAGTGAATATGGCGGGAGGGCCGGAGGCGGGGAGCTGTTTTTT,CASSEYGGRAGGGELFF
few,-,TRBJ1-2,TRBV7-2,TGTGCCAGCAGCTTAGGTCAGGGAGGCTACACCTTC,CASSLGQGGYTF
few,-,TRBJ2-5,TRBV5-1,TGCGCCAGCAGCTTGGGATTACAGCCGTTCCAAGAGACCCAGTACTTC,CASSLGLQPFQETQYF
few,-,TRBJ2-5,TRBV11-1,TGTGCCAGCAGCCCCCGGACAGCCCAAGAGACCCAGTACTTC,CASSPRTAQETQYF
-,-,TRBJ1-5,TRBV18,TGTGCCAGCTCACCTGGCGGGGACAATCAGCCCCAGCATTTT,CASSPGGDNQPQHF
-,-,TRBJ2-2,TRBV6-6,TGTGCCAGCAGTTACGGCAGAAACACCGGGGAGCTGTTTTTT,CASSYGRNTGELFF
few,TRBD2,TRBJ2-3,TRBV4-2,TGTGCCAGCAGCCAAGTGTCTGAGCGGGACACAGATACGCAGTATTTT,CASSQVSERDTDTQYF
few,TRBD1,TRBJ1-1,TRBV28,TGTGCCAGCAGTTTTTCACAGGGGGCACAAACTGAAGCTTTCTTT,CASSFSQGAQTEAFF
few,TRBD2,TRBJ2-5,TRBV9,TGTGCCAGCAGCCTAGGAGGACTAGCGGGAGTGGAGACCCAGTACTTC,CASSLGGLAGVETQYF
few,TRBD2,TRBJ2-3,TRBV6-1,TGTGCCAGCAGTGACCGACTAGCGGGATCCCTCACAGATACGCAGTATTTT,CASSDRLAGSLTDTQYF
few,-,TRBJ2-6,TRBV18,TGTGCCAGCTCACTACAAACCTCTGGGGCCAACGTCCTGACTTTC,CASSLQTSGANVLTF
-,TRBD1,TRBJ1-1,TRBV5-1,TGCGCCAGCAGCTTGGGACAGGGTGGGGAGACTGAAGCTTTCTTT,CASSLGQGGETEAFF
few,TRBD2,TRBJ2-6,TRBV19,TGTGCCAGTAGTGCTGCAGCGGGGCGCTCTGGGGCCAACGTCCTGACTTTC,CASSAAAGRSGANVLTF
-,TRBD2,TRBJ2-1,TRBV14,TGTGCCAGCAGCCAAGGGACTAGCGGTGTGAGCTCCTACAATGAGCAGTTCTTC,CASSQGTSGVSSYNEQFF
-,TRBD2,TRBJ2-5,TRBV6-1,TGTGCCAGCAGCGAAAGACTAGCGGGAGAGGGAGAGACCCAGTACTTC,CASSERLAGEGETQYF
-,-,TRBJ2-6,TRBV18,TGTGCCAGCTCACCACAGGGAGAATCTGGGGCCAACGTCCTGACTTTC,CASSPQGESGANVLTF
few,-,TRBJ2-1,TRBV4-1,TGCGCCAGCAGCCAGGCGCAGCGGAGCTCCTACAATGAGCAGTTCTTC,CASSQAQRSSYNEQFF
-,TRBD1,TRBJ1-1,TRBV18,TGTGCCAGCTCACCGTGGGACAGGAACACTGAAGCTTTCTTT,CASSPWDRNTEAFF
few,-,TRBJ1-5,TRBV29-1,TGCAGCGTTCAGGGTAATAGCAATCAGCCCCAGCATTTT,CSVQGNSNQPQHF
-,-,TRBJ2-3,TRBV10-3,TGTGCCATCAGTGTCGGACGCGAGGGAGATACGCAGTATTTT,CAISVGREGDTQYF
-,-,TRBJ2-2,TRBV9,TGTGCCAGCAGCGTATTAGGGGGAACGAACACCGGGGAGCTGTTTTTT,CASSVLGGTNTGELFF
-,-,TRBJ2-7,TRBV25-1,TGTGCCAGCGGGACAAACTACGAGCAGTACTTC,CASGTNYEQYF
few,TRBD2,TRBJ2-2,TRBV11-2,TGTGCCAGCAGCTTAGGGGGGGCTAGCGGGCCCACCGGGGAGCTGTTTTTT,CASSLGGASGPTGELFF
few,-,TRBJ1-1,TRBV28,TGTGCCAGCAGACCCCTTTTCGACTGGGAGACTGAAGCTTTCTTT,CASRPLFDWETEAFF
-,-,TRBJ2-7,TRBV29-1,TGCAGCGTAATAGAAACCTACGAGCAGTACTTC,CSVIETYEQYF
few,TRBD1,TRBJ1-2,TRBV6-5,TGTGCCAGCAAGTCGACAGGGCATGGCTACACCTTC,CASKSTGHGYTF
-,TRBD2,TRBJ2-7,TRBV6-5,TGTGCCAGCAGTCGGACTAGCGGGAGCTCCTACGAGCAGTACTTC,CASSRTSGSSYEQYF
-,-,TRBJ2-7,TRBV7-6,TGTGCCAGCAGCACTAGTTGGGAGCAGTACTTC,CASSTSWEQYF
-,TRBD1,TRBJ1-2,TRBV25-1,TGTGCCAGCAGACCGACAGGGGTCGGCTATGGCTACACCTTC,CASRPTGVGYGYTF
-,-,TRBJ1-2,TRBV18,TGTGCCAGCTCACTTACTGATACTAACTATGGCTACACCTTC,CASSLTDTNYGYTF
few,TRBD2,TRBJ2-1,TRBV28,TGTGCCACCTTGGTAGCGGGCAGTCACAATGAGCAGTTCTTC,CATLVAGSHNEQFF
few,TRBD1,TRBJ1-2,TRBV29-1,TGCAGCGTTGATGGGCAGGGGGCGAGTGGCTACACCTTC,CSVDGQGASGYTF
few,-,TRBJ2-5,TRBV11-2,TGTGCCAGCAGCTTAGTGTCAGAAGAGACCCAGTACTTC,CASSLVSEETQYF
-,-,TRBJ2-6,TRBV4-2,TGTGCCAGCAGCCAAAACCTTCCAGGGTACGCTGGGGCCAACGTCCTGACTTTC,CASSQNLPGYAGANVLTF
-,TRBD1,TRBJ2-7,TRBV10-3,TGTGCCATCAGTAGTAGGACAGGGCTCCACGAGCAGTACTTC,CAISSRTGLHEQYF
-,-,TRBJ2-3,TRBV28,TGTGCCAGCAGAAGCAAGAGGATCCTTAGCACAGATACGCAGTATTTT,CASRSKRILSTDTQYF
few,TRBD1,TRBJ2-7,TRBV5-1,TGCGCCAGCAGCGCGGGACAGGGGGCCTACGAGCAGTACTTC,CASSAGQGAYEQYF
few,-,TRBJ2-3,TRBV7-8,TGTGCCAGCAGCTTTCCCCTCGGGGGGCTACCTGGCGGACTTACAGATACGCAGTATTTT,CASSFPLGGLPGGLTDTQYF
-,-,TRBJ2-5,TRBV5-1,TGCGCCAGCAGCTTTGGGGGGAACCAAGAGACCCAGTACTTC,CASSFGGNQETQYF
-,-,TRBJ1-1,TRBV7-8,TGTGCCAGCAGCTTATTAGGTGGAGTAATGAACACTGAAGCTTTCTTT,CASSLLGGVMNTEAFF
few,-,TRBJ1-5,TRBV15,TGTGCCACCAGCCAAGGTTCAGGATACAATCAGCCCCAGCATTTT,CATSQGSGYNQPQHF
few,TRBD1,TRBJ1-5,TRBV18,TGTGCCAGCTCGAAACAGGGGGCGGGTAACAATCAGCCCCAGCATTTT,CASSKQGAGNNQPQHF
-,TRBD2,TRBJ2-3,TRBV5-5,TGTGCCAGCAGCCAGCTAGCGGGAGGAGTTAAAGATACGCAGTATTTT,CASSQLAGGVKDTQYF
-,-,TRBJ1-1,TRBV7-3,TGTGCCAGCAGCATGCCTGGGGGGGCTGTCACTGAAGCTTTCTTT,CASSMPGGAVTEAFF
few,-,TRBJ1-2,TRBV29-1,TGCAGCGTTGAGGAGACAGCGCTCAACTATGGCTACACCTTC,CSVEETALNYGYTF
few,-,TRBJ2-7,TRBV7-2,TGTGCCAGCAGCCCTCTCGCGCGTCACGAGCAGTACTTC,CASSPLARHEQYF
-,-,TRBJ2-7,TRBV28,TGTGCCAGCACTGAACTAGTCCCCCACGAGCAGTACTTC,CASTELVPHEQYF
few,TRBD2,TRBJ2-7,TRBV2,TGTGCCAGCACAGACGGGCTAGCGGGAGTGAACGAGCAGTACTTC,CASTDGLAGVNEQYF
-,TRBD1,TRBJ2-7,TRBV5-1,TGCGCCAGCAGCTTAAAATTGGCGACAGGGATCCCCTACGAGCAGTACTTC,CASSLKLATGIPYEQYF
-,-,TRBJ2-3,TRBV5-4,TGTGCCAGCAGTTCGGGATCCGATATCTCAGATACGCAGTATTTT,CASSSGSDISDTQYF
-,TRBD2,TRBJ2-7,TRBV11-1,TGTGCCAGCAGCTTATTGAGCGGGGGACTCTACGAGCAGTACTTC,CASSLLSGGLYEQYF
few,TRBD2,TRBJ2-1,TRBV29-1,TGCAGCGTTCAAGTAACTAGCGCCCATGAGCAGTTCTTC,CSVQVTSAHEQFF
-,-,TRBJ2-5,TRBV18,TGTGCCAGCTCACCACGAGCGATCCAAGAGACCCAGTACTTC,CASSPRAIQETQYF
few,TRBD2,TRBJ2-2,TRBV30,TGTGCCTGGACTGGCCCGGGAGGGAGGGCCGGGGAGCTGTTTTTT,CAWTGPGGRAGELFF
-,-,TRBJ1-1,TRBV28,TGTGCCAGCAGTCCCCAACAGGGAAGGACGAACACTGAAGCTTTCTTT,CASSPQQGRTNTEAFF
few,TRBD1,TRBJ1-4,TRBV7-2,TGTGCCAGCAGCCAAAGGGGACAGGGTAGTGAAAAACTGTTTTTT,CASSQRGQGSEKLFF
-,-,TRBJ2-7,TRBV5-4,TGTGCCAGCAGCTTAACGGGAGCCTACGAGCAGTACTTC,CASSLTGAYEQYF
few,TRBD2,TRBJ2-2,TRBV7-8,TGTGCCAGCAGAGACGGACTAGCGGGAGCGACCGGGGAGCTGTTTTTT,CASRDGLAGATGELFF
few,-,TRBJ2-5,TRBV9,TGTGCCAGCAGCGTAGACACGTTACAAGAGACCCAGTACTTC,CASSVDTLQETQYF